This T cell receptor (beta chain) is from a study of CD8+ T cells in alopecia areata. Notes on the study in general: Scalp specimens additionally yield sequences from normal skin's resident alphabeta T cells.

Extraction of RNA preceded its reverse transcription into cDNA, which served as the sequencing template. Some clones are missing from TCRdb's copy, which holds only in-frame ones; the method was immunoSEQ multiplex PCR. The sample yields 170,000 or so clones, about 63% seen once. In the case of this clone: What it binds is unknown.

Germline CDR1 reads SGDLS; CDR2 reads YYNGEE. The CDR3 covers 15 residues. V shed 1 base and J 4 bases; nucleotides not matched to a gene: 4. This chain connects TRBV9 to TRBJ2-1; TRBD2 matches 8 bases. The clonotype comes from a human donor with alopecia areata. Specimen: CD4+ T cells sorted from blood, collected at week 0. The CDR3 loop reads CASSVSSGVYNEQFF. The DNA of the CDR3 is TGTGCCAGCAGCGTAAGTAGCGGGGTGTACAATGAGCAGTTCTTC.